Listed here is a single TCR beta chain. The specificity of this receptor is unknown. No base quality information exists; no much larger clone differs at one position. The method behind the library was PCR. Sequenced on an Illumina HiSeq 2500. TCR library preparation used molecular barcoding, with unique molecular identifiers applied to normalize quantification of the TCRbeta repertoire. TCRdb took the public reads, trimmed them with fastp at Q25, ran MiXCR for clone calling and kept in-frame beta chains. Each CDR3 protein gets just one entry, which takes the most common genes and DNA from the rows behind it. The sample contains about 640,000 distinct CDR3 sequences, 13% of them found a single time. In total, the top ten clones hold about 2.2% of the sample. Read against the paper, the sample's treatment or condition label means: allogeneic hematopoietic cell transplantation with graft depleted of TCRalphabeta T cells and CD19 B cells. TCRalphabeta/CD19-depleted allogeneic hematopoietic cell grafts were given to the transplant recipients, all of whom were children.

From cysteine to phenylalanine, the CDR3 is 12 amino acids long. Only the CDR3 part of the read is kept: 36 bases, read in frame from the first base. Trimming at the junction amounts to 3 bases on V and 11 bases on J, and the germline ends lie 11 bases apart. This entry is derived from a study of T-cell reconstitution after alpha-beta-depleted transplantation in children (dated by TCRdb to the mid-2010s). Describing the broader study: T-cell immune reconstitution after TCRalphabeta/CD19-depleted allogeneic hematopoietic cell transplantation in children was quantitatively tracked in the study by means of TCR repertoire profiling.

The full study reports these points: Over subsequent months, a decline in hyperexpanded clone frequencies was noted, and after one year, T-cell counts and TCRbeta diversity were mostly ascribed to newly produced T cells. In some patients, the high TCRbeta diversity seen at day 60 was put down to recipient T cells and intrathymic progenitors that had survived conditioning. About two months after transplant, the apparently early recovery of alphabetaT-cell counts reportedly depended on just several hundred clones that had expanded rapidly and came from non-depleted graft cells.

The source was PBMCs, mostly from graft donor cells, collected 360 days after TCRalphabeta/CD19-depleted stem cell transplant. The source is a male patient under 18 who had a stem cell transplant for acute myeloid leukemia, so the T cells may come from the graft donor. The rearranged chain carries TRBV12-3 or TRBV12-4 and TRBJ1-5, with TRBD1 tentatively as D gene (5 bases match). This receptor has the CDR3 CASSFTGGAQHF. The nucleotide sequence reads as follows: TGTGCCAGCAGTTTCACTGGGGGGGCCCAGCATTTT.